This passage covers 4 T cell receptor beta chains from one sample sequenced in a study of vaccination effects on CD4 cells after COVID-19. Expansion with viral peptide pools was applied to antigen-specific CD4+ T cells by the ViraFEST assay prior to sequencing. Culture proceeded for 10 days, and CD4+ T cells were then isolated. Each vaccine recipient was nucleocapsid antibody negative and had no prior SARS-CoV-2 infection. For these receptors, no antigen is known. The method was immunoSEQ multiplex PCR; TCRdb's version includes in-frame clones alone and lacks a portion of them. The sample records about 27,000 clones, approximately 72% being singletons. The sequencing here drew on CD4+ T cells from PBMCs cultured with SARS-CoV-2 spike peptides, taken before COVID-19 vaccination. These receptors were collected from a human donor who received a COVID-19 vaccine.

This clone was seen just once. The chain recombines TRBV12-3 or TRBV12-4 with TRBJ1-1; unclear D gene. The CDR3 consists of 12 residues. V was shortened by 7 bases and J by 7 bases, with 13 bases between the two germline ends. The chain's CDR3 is CASTILPLEAFF. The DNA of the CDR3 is TGTGCCAGCACCATCTTGCCCCTTGAAGCTTTCTTT.

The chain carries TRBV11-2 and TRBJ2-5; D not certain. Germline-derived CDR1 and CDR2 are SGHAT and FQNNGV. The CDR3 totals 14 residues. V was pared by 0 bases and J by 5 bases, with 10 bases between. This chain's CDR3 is CASSLDARRETQYF. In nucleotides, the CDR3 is TGTGCCAGCAGCTTAGATGCGCGGCGGGAGACCCAGTACTTC.

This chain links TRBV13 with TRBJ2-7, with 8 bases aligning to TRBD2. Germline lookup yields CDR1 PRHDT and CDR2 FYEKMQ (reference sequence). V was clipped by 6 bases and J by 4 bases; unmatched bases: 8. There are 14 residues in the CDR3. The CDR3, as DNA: TGTGCCAGCAGTTTTCTGGGCGGGGGGTACGAGCAGTACTTC. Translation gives CASSFLGGGYEQYF.

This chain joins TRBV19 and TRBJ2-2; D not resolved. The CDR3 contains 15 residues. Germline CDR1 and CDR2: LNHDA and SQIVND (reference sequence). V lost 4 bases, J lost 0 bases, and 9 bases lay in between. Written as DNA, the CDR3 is TGTGCCAGTAGTAAATTAGGAACGAACACCGGGGAGCTGTTTTTT. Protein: CASSKLGTNTGELFF. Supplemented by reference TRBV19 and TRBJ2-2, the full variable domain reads DGGITQSPKYLFRKEGQNVTLSCEQNLNHDAMYWYRQDPGQGLRLIYYSQIVNDFQKGDIAEGYSVSREKKESFPLTVTSAQKNPTAFYLCASSKLGTNTGELFFGEGSRLTVL.